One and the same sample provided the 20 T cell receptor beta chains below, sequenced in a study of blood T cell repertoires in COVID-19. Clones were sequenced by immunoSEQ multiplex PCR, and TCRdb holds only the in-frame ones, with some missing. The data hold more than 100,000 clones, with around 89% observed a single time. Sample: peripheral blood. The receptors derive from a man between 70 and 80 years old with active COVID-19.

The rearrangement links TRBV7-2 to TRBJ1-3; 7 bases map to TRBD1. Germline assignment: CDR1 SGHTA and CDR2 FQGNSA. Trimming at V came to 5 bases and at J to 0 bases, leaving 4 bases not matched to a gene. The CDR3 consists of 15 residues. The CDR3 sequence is CASSPGQFSGNTIYF. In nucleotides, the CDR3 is TGTGCCAGCAGCCCGGGACAGTTCTCTGGAAACACCATATATTTT.

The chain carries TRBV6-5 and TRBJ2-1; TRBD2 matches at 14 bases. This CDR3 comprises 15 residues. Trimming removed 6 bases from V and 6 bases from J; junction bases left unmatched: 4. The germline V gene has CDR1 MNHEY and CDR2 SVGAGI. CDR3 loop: CASSRGTSGSNEQFF. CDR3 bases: TGTGCCAGCAGCCGCGGGACTAGCGGGAGCAATGAGCAGTTCTTC.

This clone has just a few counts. DNA of the CDR3: TGTGCCAGCAGCCCGTCTATAAACTATGGCTACACCTTC. It specifies CASSPSINYGYTF. The J gene is TRBJ1-2, the V gene TRBV14, with D unclear. Trimming removed 4 bases from V and 2 bases from J, with 8 bases in between. The length of the CDR3 is 13 residues. Germline V CDR1 and CDR2: SGHDN, FVKESK.

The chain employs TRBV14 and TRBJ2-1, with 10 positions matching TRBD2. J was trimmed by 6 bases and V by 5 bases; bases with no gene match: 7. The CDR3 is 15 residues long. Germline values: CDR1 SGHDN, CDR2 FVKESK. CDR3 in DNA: TGTGCCAGCAGCAGACTAGCGGGCGTAGGCAATGAGCAGTTCTTC. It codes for CASSRLAGVGNEQFF.

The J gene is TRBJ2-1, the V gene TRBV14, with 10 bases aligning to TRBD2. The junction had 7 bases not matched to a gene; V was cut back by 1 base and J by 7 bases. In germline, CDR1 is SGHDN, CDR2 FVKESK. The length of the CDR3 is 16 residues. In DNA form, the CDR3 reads TGTGCCAGCAGCCAAGTTTTAGCGGGAGGTTGGAATGAGCAGTTCTTC. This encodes CASSQVLAGGWNEQFF.

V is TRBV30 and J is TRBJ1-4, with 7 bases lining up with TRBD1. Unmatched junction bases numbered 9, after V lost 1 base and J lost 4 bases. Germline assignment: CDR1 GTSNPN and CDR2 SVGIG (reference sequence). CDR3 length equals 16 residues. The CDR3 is CAWSARGTVNNEKLFF. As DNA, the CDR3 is TGTGCCTGGAGTGCCCGAGGGACAGTCAATAATGAAAAACTGTTTTTT.

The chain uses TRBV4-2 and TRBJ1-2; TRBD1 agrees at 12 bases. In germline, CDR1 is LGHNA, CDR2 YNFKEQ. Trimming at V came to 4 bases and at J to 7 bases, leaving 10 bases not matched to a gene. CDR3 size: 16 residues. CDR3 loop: CASSPAGTGGPRGYTF. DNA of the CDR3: TGTGCCAGCAGCCCAGCGGGGACAGGGGGCCCTCGTGGCTACACCTTC.

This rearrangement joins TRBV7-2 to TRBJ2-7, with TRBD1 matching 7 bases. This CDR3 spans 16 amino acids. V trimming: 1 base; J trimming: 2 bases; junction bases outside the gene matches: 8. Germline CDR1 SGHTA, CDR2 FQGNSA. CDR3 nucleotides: TGTGCCAGCAGCTTAGGGGGTTCCGGGACAGCCTACGAGCAGTACTTC. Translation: CASSLGGSGTAYEQYF.

The CDR3 bases are TGTGCCAGCAGCCTAAGGGCGGGAGAAGGCCGAGAGACCCAGTACTTC. Translation: CASSLRAGEGRETQYF. The chain couples TRBV11-2 to TRBJ2-5; 7 bases agree with TRBD2. J gave up 4 bases and V 5 bases, and 13 bases lay outside the gene matches. Germline lookup yields CDR1 SGHAT and CDR2 FQNNGV. The CDR3 is 16 amino acids.

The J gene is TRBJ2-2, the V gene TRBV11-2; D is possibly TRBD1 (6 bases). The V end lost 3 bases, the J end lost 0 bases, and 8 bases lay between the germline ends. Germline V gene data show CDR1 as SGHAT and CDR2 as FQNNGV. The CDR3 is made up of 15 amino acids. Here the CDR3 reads CASSFGTTNTGELFF. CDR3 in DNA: TGTGCCAGCAGCTTCGGGACAACGAACACCGGGGAGCTGTTTTTT.

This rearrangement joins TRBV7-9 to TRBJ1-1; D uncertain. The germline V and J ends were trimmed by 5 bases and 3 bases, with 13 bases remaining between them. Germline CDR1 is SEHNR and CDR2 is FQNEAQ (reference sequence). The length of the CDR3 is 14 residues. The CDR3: CASSLSGAYTEAFF. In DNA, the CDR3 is TGTGCCAGCAGCCTTAGCGGAGCCTACACTGAAGCTTTCTTT.

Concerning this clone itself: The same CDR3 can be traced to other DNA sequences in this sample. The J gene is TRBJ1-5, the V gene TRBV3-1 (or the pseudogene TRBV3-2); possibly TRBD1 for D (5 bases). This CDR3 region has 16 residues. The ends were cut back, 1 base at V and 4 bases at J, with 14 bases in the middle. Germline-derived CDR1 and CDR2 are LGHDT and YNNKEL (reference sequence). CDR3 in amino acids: CASSQGGGFGNQPQHF. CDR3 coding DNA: TGTGCCAGCAGCCAAGGGGGGGGGTTCGGGAATCAGCCCCAGCATTTT.

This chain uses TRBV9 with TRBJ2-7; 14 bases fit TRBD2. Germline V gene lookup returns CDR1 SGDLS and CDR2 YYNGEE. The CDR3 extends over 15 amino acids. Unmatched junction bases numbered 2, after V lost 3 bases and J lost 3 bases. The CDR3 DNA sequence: TGTGCCAGCAGCGCCGGGACTAGCGGGAGCTACGAGCAGTACTTC. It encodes CASSAGTSGSYEQYF. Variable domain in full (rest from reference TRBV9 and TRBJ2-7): DSGVTQTPKHLITATGQRVTLRCSPRSGDLSVYWYQQSLDQGLQFLIQYYNGEERAKGNILERFSAQQFPDLHSELNLSSLELGDSALYFCASSAGTSGSYEQYFGPGTRLTVT.

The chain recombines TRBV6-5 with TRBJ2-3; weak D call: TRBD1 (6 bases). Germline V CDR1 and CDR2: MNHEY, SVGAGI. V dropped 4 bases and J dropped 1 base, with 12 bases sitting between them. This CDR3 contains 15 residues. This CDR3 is CASSSYRVGTDTQYF. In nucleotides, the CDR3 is TGTGCCAGCAGTTCCTACAGGGTTGGCACAGATACGCAGTATTTT.

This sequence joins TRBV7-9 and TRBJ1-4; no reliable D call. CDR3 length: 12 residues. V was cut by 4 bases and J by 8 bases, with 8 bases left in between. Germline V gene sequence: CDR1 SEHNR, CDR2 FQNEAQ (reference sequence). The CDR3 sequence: CASSSSEEKLFF. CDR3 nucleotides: TGTGCCAGCAGCTCAAGTGAGGAAAAACTGTTTTTT. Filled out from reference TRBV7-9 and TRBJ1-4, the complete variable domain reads DTGVSQNPRHKITKRGQNVTFRCDPISEHNRLYWYRQTLGQGPEFLTYFQNEAQLEKSRLLSDRFSAERPKGSFSTLEIQRTEQGDSAMYLCASSSSEEKLFFGSGTQLSVL.

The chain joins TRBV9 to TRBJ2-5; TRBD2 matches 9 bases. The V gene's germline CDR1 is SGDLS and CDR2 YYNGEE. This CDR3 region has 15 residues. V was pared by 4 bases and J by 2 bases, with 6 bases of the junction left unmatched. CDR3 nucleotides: TGTGCCAGCAGCTCAGGACTAGCGAATCAAGAGACCCAGTACTTC. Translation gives CASSSGLANQETQYF.

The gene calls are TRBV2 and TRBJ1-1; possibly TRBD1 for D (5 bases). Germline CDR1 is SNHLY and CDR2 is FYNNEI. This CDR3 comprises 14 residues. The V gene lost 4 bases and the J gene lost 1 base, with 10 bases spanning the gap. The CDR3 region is CASSVVRANTEAFF. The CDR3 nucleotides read TGTGCCAGCAGTGTGGTCAGGGCGAACACTGAAGCTTTCTTT.

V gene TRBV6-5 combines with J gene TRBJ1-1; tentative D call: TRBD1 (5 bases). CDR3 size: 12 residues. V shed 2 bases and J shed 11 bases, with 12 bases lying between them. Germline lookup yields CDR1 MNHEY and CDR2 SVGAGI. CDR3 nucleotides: TGTGCCAGCAGTTACGGCGGGGGATCGGCTTTCTTT. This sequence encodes CASSYGGGSAFF.

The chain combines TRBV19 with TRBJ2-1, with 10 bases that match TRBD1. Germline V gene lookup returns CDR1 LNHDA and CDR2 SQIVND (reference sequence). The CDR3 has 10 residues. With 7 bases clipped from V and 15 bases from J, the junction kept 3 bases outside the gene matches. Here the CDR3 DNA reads TGTGCCAGTACCGGGACAGGGGTGTTCTTC. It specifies CASTGTGVFF.

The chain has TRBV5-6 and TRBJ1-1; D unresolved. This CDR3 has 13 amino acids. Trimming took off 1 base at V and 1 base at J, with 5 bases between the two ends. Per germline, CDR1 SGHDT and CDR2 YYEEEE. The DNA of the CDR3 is TGTGCCAGCAGCTTGCTTCCGAACACTGAAGCTTTCTTT. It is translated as CASSLLPNTEAFF.